The 27 T cell receptor beta chains below all came from one sample that was sequenced in a study of CD8 T cells in Susac syndrome. An amount of RNA that ranged from roughly 0.5 to 1 ug was reverse transcribed with random hexamers. TCRdb reanalysed the immunoSEQ multiplex PCR reads using MiXCR and keeps one entry per CDR3 protein. Of about 200,000 distinct CDR3 sequences in the sample, nearly 95% are singletons; the top ten hold about 0.087%. The sample consisted of CD4+ T cells from PBMCs. Receptors originate from a human donor with multiple sclerosis.

The rearrangement links TRBV18 to TRBJ1-6; no reliable D call. From germline, CDR1 is KGHSH and CDR2 LQKENI. The CDR3 extends over 13 amino acids. V was trimmed by 8 bases and J by 0 bases, leaving 5 bases between them. The CDR3 reads CASQSSYNSPLHF. DNA of the CDR3: TGTGCCAGCCAGAGCTCCTATAATTCACCCCTCCACTTT.

The chain couples TRBV3-1 to TRBJ2-3, with TRBD1 matching over 8 bases. Trimming removed 5 bases from V and 3 bases from J; junction bases left unmatched: 4. The CDR3 has 14 amino acids. Germline V gene sequence: CDR1 LGHDT, CDR2 YNNKEL (reference sequence). The CDR3 bases are TGTGCCAGCAGCACCCGACAGGGGACAGATACGCAGTATTTT. Its protein is CASSTRQGTDTQYF.

This chain joins TRBV20-1 and TRBJ2-7; a weak D match, TRBD1 (6 bases). The V and J ends lost 3 bases and 6 bases respectively, with 21 bases between them. This CDR3 contains 15 residues. Germline assignment: CDR1 DFQATT and CDR2 SNEGSKA (reference sequence). This CDR3 reads CSASDRIKGGSEQYF. CDR3 bases: TGCAGTGCTAGTGATCGGATCAAAGGGGGATCCGAGCAGTACTTC.

V gene TRBV15 combines with J gene TRBJ2-1; D perhaps matches TRBD2 (6 bases). Trimming shortened V by 1 base and J by 0 bases, and 19 bases separated the two germline ends. Germline V CDR1 and CDR2: LNHNV, YYDKDF (reference sequence). The CDR3 contains 19 residues. CDR3 amino acids: CATSRGVGGPSSSYNEQFF. In DNA, the CDR3 is TGTGCCACCAGCAGAGGCGTCGGAGGGCCGTCGTCCTCCTACAATGAGCAGTTCTTC.

The chain recombines TRBV24-1 with TRBJ2-7; 10 bases are shared with TRBD1. The V and J ends lost 2 bases and 5 bases, in that order; junction bases with no gene match: 5. Germline V gene data show CDR1 as KGHDR and CDR2 as SFDVKD. CDR3 length: 15 amino acids. Written as DNA, the CDR3 is TGTGCCACCAGTGATTCTGGGACAGGGGTCAACGAGCAGTACTTC. It encodes CATSDSGTGVNEQYF.

This clonotype was counted only a few times. The J gene is TRBJ2-7, the V gene TRBV12-3 or TRBV12-4; 7 nucleotides agree with TRBD1. The CDR3 sequence is 12 residues long. With 5 bases clipped from V and 5 bases from J, the junction kept 3 bases outside the gene matches. Written as DNA, the CDR3 is TGTGCCAGCAGTCCTGACAGGGACGAGCAGTACTTC. This gives the protein CASSPDRDEQYF.

The chain has TRBV11-3 and TRBJ1-1; D ambiguous. Germline CDR1 and CDR2: SGHNT and YENEEA. V gave up 5 bases and J gave up 1 base, with 8 bases separating them. The CDR3 totals 13 residues. This chain's CDR3 is CASSQERNTEAFF. DNA of the CDR3: TGTGCCAGCAGCCAAGAGAGGAACACTGAAGCTTTCTTT.

This chain uses TRBV7-3 with TRBJ2-3, with TRBD2 matching 8 bases. Germline CDR1 SGHTA, CDR2 FQGTGA. CDR3 length equals 16 residues. With V trimmed by 1 base and J by 6 bases, 9 bases remained unmatched. The CDR3 protein is CASSLNPSGRIDTQYF. The CDR3 region has the DNA TGTGCCAGCAGCTTAAATCCCAGCGGGAGAATTGATACGCAGTATTTT.

The gene calls are TRBV10-2 and TRBJ2-6; D unresolved. This CDR3 has 14 residues. The V gene lost 2 bases and the J gene lost 0 bases, with 2 bases spanning the gap. Germline CDR1 reads WSHSY; CDR2 reads SAAADI. Here the CDR3 reads CASSEISGANVLTF. In DNA, the CDR3 is TGCGCCAGCAGTGAGATCTCTGGGGCCAACGTCCTGACTTTC.

The J gene is TRBJ2-7, the V gene TRBV5-4; 8 bases line up with TRBD1. The V and J ends lost 3 bases and 3 bases, in that order; junction bases with no gene match: 5. This CDR3 contains 14 residues. Germline CDR1 SGHNT, CDR2 YYREEE (reference sequence). CDR3 region: CASSYDRGNYEQYF. The CDR3, as DNA: TGTGCCAGCAGCTACGACAGGGGCAACTACGAGCAGTACTTC.

The rearrangement joins TRBV7-2 to TRBJ2-7; D ambiguous. Trimming took off 8 bases at V and 0 bases at J, with 14 bases between the two ends. Germline V lookup: CDR1 SGHTA, CDR2 FQGNSA. This CDR3 has 14 residues. The CDR3 is CASAPSMPSYEQYF. For the CDR3, the DNA is TGTGCCAGCGCACCATCCATGCCCTCCTACGAGCAGTACTTC.

V and J are TRBV7-8 and TRBJ2-1, with TRBD2 matching 11 bases. CDR1 SGHVS and CDR2 FQNEAQ come from the germline V gene. With V trimmed by 4 bases and J by 5 bases, 7 bases remained unmatched. The CDR3 is 16 amino acids. CDR3 loop: CASSSFRLAGHNEQFF. The CDR3 DNA sequence: TGTGCCAGCAGCTCCTTTCGACTAGCGGGACACAATGAGCAGTTCTTC.

The chain is built from TRBV20-1 and TRBJ1-1; tentative D call: TRBD1 (6 bases). V was clipped by 6 bases and J by 0 bases, with 14 bases between them. The CDR3 has 14 residues. The germline V gene encodes CDR1 DFQATT and CDR2 SNEGSKA (reference sequence). CDR3 DNA: TGCAGTGCCCAACAGGGAGGTTTGAACACTGAAGCTTTCTTT. Amino acid sequence: CSAQQGGLNTEAFF.

This chain connects TRBV2 to TRBJ2-3; 8 bases align to TRBD2. Germline CDR1 reads SNHLY; CDR2 reads FYNNEI. V was clipped by 4 bases and J by 4 bases; unmatched bases: 7. This CDR3 contains 15 residues. CDR3: CASSGGLAPPDTQYF. In DNA form, the CDR3 reads TGTGCCAGCAGTGGCGGACTAGCTCCGCCAGATACGCAGTATTTT.

V usage is TRBV6-6 and J usage is TRBJ1-2; D call uncertain. V was shortened by 11 bases and J by 4 bases, with 11 bases between the two germline ends. Per the germline V gene, CDR1 is MNHNY and CDR2 is SVGAGI (reference sequence). This CDR3 is 11 amino acids long. CDR3 in DNA: TGTGCCGGCAAAGACACCTATGGCTACACCTTC. It yields the protein CAGKDTYGYTF.

The chain employs TRBV4-1 and TRBJ2-1; 10 bases fit TRBD2. The germline CDR1 and CDR2 sequences are MGHRA and YSYEKL. The CDR3 contains 17 residues. V lost 2 bases and J lost 5; bases outside the gene matches: 9. In DNA, the CDR3 is TGCGCCAGCAGCCAATCATCTAGCGGGAGTACCGACAATGAGCAGTTCTTC. This gives the protein CASSQSSSGSTDNEQFF.

This clonotype occurred once. V and J are TRBV3-1 and TRBJ2-7; perhaps D is TRBD1 or TRBD2 (5 bases each). The CDR3 is 15 amino acids. V lost 3 bases and J 6 bases, leaving 18 bases between the germline ends. CDR1 and CDR2 (germline): LGHDT, YNNKEL (reference sequence). CDR3 nucleotide sequence: TGTGCCAGCAGCCAGCGTAGCGACGGGGCTGGCGAGCAGTACTTC. This encodes CASSQRSDGAGEQYF.

The V gene is TRBV3-1, the J gene TRBJ1-1, with no clear D. This CDR3 is built from 14 residues. Germline-derived CDR1 and CDR2 are LGHDT and YNNKEL (reference sequence). V was shortened by 5 bases and J by 3 bases, with 13 bases between the two germline ends. The chain's CDR3 is CASSGLGSDTEAFF. The DNA for the CDR3 is TGTGCCAGCAGCGGTTTGGGGTCGGACACTGAAGCTTTCTTT.

In its sample, this clonotype was seen a few times. The chain couples TRBV20-1 to TRBJ1-1, with D possibly matching TRBD1 (6 bases). Trimming pared 5 bases from V and 5 bases from J, leaving 15 bases between. Per the germline V gene, CDR1 is DFQATT and CDR2 is SNEGSKA (reference sequence). The CDR3 runs to 13 residues. CDR3 coding DNA: TGCAGTGCTCGGAAACAGGGAGGTACTGAAGCTTTCTTT. This gives the protein CSARKQGGTEAFF.

V gene TRBV7-9 combines with J gene TRBJ2-7; D is uncertain. Looked up from germline, CDR1 is SEHNR and CDR2 is FQNEAQ (reference sequence). The CDR3 is made up of 13 amino acids. Trimming took 0 bases from V and 2 from J, leaving 5 bases between them. The CDR3 DNA is TGTGCCAGCAGCTTAGCCCGGGCCTACGAGCAGTACTTC. This encodes CASSLARAYEQYF.

The rearrangement links TRBV18 to TRBJ2-5; TRBD2 agrees at 7 bases. Germline values: CDR1 KGHSH, CDR2 LQKENI. The V gene end was trimmed by 0 bases and the J gene end by 5 bases; junction bases not matched to a gene: 3. The CDR3 is made up of 14 amino acids. CDR3 DNA: TGTGCCAGCTCACCACCAGCGGGAACGGAGACCCAGTACTTC. Its translation is CASSPPAGTETQYF.

The chain employs TRBV18 and TRBJ2-5; D uncertain. V shed 2 bases and J shed 3 bases, with 4 bases lying between them. The CDR3 contains 12 residues. Per the germline V gene, CDR1 is KGHSH and CDR2 is LQKENI. The CDR3 DNA sequence: TGTGCCAGCTCACCATCCGAAGAGACCCAGTACTTC. Encoded protein: CASSPSEETQYF.

The chain uses TRBV29-1 and TRBJ1-1; D is possibly TRBD1 (6 bases). Germline loops: CDR1 SQVTM, CDR2 ANQGSEA. The CDR3 is 11 amino acids. Deletions cut 8 bases from V and 7 bases from J, with 14 bases between. The CDR3 loop is CSMSRDIEAFF. CDR3 bases: TGCAGCATGAGCCGGGACATTGAAGCTTTCTTT.

The V and J genes are TRBV7-2 and TRBJ2-5, with no clear D. Trimming removed 2 bases from V and 7 bases from J, with 8 bases in between. The germline CDR1 and CDR2 sequences are SGHTA and FQGNSA. There are 12 residues in the CDR3. The CDR3 DNA follows: TGTGCCAGCAGCTTATACATCGGGACCCAGTACTTC. It encodes CASSLYIGTQYF.

A few counts support this clonotype. The chain joins TRBV6-2 or TRBV6-3 to TRBJ1-1, with no clear D. CDR1 is MNHEY, CDR2 SVGEGT, per germline. V gave up 4 bases and J gave up 4 bases, with 4 bases separating them. The CDR3 totals 11 residues. CDR3 region: CASSLGTEAFF. The CDR3, as DNA: TGTGCCAGCAGTTTGGGCACTGAAGCTTTCTTT.

This sequence joins TRBV29-1 and TRBJ1-5; D is unclear. V lost 4 bases to trimming and J lost 0 bases, with 10 bases between them. The CDR3 length is 14 residues. Germline assignment: CDR1 SQVTM and CDR2 ANQGSEA. The CDR3 reads CSVVDPDSNQPQHF. The CDR3 DNA reads TGCAGCGTTGTGGACCCGGATAGCAATCAGCCCCAGCATTTT.

The chain carries TRBV5-4 and TRBJ2-7; the D gene could be TRBD1 or TRBD2 (5 bases each). Trimming stripped 0 bases from V and 2 bases from J, with 12 bases between. The CDR3 is 15 amino acids. The germline gives CDR1 SGHNT, CDR2 YYREEE (reference sequence). Here the CDR3 reads CASSLAGADAYEQYF. The CDR3 DNA reads as TGTGCCAGCAGCTTGGCCGGGGCAGACGCCTACGAGCAGTACTTC.